The 28 T cell receptor beta chains in this list originate from one sample, sequenced in a study of a mutant IDH1 vaccine in newly diagnosed glioma. The time point here: baseline, week 1 (first vaccination visit). Stated treatment: pre-vaccination baseline after standard-of-care therapy. TCRdb's table, derived via immunoSEQ multiplex PCR, lists solely in-frame clones and lacks some. The table records some 56,000 clones, 75% to 95% of them present only once. The sample was PBMCs, taken from a glioma patient treated with radiotherapy, temozolomide or both. These receptors all come from a middle-aged man with glioma.

The chain carries TRBV2 and TRBJ2-4; D uncertain. Germline V gene sequence: CDR1 SNHLY, CDR2 FYNNEI. Trimming took off 5 bases at V and 0 bases at J, with 11 bases between the two ends. CDR3 length equals 15 residues. The CDR3 nucleotides are TGTGCCAGCAGTCAGCCGGGTGTAGCCAAAAACATTCAGTACTTC. This gives the protein CASSQPGVAKNIQYF.

This rearrangement joins TRBV7-9 to TRBJ2-3; TRBD2 aligns across 16 bases. With 5 bases clipped from V and 1 base from J, the junction kept 3 bases outside the gene matches. This CDR3 is built from 17 residues. Germline loops: CDR1 SEHNR, CDR2 FQNEAQ (reference sequence). CDR3 sequence (DNA): TGTGCCAGCAGCCCGGGACTAGCGGGGGGGCGCACAGATACGCAGTATTTT. Protein sequence: CASSPGLAGGRTDTQYF.

The rearrangement joins TRBV5-6 to TRBJ1-4, with unresolved D. Germline values: CDR1 SGHDT, CDR2 YYEEEE. Between the trimmed V and J ends, which lost 4 bases and 8 bases, there was a span of 18 bases. The CDR3 runs to 15 residues. The CDR3 coding sequence is TGTGCCAGCAGCGCGGACCTTGGGAGGGTAGAAAAACTGTTTTTT. It encodes CASSADLGRVEKLFF. The full variable domain, with the rest looked up from reference TRBV5-6 and TRBJ1-4, is DAGVTQSPTHLIKTRGQQVTLRCSPKSGHDTVSWYQQALGQGPQFIFQYYEEEERQRGNFPDRFSGHQFPNYSSELNVNALLLGDSALYLCASSADLGRVEKLFFGSGTQLSVL.

The rearrangement joins TRBV7-8 to TRBJ2-5; TRBD1 matches at 7 bases. Germline CDR1 is SGHVS and CDR2 is FQNEAQ. The ends lost 5 bases at V and 2 bases at J; junction bases unmatched: 14. The CDR3 consists of 17 residues. In DNA, the CDR3 is TGTGCCAGCAGCCCAGCAGTAGGGGGCTCTTGGCAAGAGACCCAGTACTTC. This codes for CASSPAVGGSWQETQYF.

J is TRBJ2-3 and V is TRBV2; D call uncertain. Per germline, CDR1 SNHLY and CDR2 FYNNEI. CDR3 size: 15 residues. Deletions cut 1 base from V and 7 bases from J, with 15 bases between. The CDR3 here is CASSEGSGARYTQYF. The DNA for the CDR3 is TGTGCCAGCAGTGAAGGGTCCGGTGCCCGGTATACGCAGTATTTT.

This chain links TRBV6-1 with TRBJ2-5, with D perhaps TRBD2 (5 bases). The CDR3 extends over 15 amino acids. Trimming left V 3 bases short and J 1 base short, with 12 bases between. Germline V lookup: CDR1 MNHNS, CDR2 SASEGT. CDR3 loop: CASSDWTGSQETQYF. CDR3 nucleotide sequence: TGTGCCAGCAGTGATTGGACTGGATCCCAAGAGACCCAGTACTTC.

The rearrangement uses TRBV7-9 and TRBJ1-2, with D maybe TRBD1 (5 bases). CDR1 is SEHNR and CDR2 is FQNEAQ in the germline V gene (reference sequence). The ends were cut back, 8 bases at V and 0 bases at J, with 19 bases in the middle. The CDR3 is 16 amino acids. The CDR3: CASAGQPGRANYGYTF. The CDR3 bases are TGTGCCAGCGCCGGGCAACCGGGACGGGCTAACTATGGCTACACCTTC.

The chain combines TRBV4-1 with TRBJ1-1; the match to TRBD1 covers 7 bases. CDR1 and CDR2 (germline): MGHRA, YSYEKL. This CDR3 has 16 residues. V dropped 1 base and J dropped 7; count of bases not matched to a gene: 12. The CDR3 DNA sequence: TGCGCCAGCAGCCAAGGCCCGACAGGGCAGACGCTTGAAGCTTTCTTT. Its protein product is CASSQGPTGQTLEAFF.

This clone has more than one count but fewer than ten. The CDR3 loop reads CSVERDTEAFF. CDR3 sequence (DNA): TGCAGCGTTGAACGGGACACTGAAGCTTTCTTT. J is TRBJ1-1 and V is TRBV29-1; no clear D. With 2 bases removed from V and 3 bases from J, the gap between germline ends came to 4 bases. CDR1 is SQVTM and CDR2 is ANQGSEA in the germline V gene. The CDR3 has 11 amino acids. Complete variable domain (other parts from reference TRBV29-1 and TRBJ1-1): SAVISQKPSRDICQRGTSLTIQCQVDSQVTMMFWYRQQPGQSLTLIATANQGSEATYESGFVIDKFPISRPNLTFSTLTVSNMSPEDSSIYLCSVERDTEAFFGQGTRLTVV.

The rearrangement joins TRBV5-4 to TRBJ1-4; D not resolved. With 4 bases removed from V and 5 bases from J, the gap between germline ends came to 15 bases. Germline values: CDR1 SGHNT, CDR2 YYREEE (reference sequence). The CDR3 has 15 residues. The CDR3 DNA sequence: TGTGCCAGCAGCCCAACGGCAGCCTCGAATGAAAAACTGTTTTTT. This gives the protein CASSPTAASNEKLFF.

CDR3 protein: CASTLGGSGANVLTF. The CDR3 DNA sequence: TGTGCCAGCACCTTAGGGGGGTCTGGGGCCAACGTCCTGACTTTC. J is TRBJ2-6 and V is TRBV28, with D perhaps TRBD1 or TRBD2 (6 bases each). Germline values: CDR1 MDHEN, CDR2 SYDVKM. The ends were cut back, 7 bases at V and 1 base at J, with 11 bases in the middle. The CDR3 runs to 15 residues.

The chain couples TRBV5-1 to TRBJ2-3; D remains unclear. Per the germline V gene, CDR1 is SGHRS and CDR2 is YFSETQ. The CDR3 loop spans 14 amino acids. The V gene lost 0 bases and the J gene lost 4 bases, with 9 bases spanning the gap. The CDR3 DNA reads as TGCGCCAGCAGCTTGGAGGCTCTAGCAGATACGCAGTATTTT. This sequence encodes CASSLEALADTQYF.

The chain joins TRBV11-3 to TRBJ2-1; 9 bases match TRBD2. Germline trimming cut 1 base from V and 7 bases from J; bases unmatched to any gene: 5. This CDR3 contains 15 residues. Germline V gene data show CDR1 as SGHNT and CDR2 as YENEEA. This chain's CDR3 is CASSLGAGGRNEQFF. The CDR3 bases are TGTGCCAGCAGCTTAGGAGCGGGAGGAAGAAATGAGCAGTTCTTC. Complete variable domain (other parts from reference TRBV11-3 and TRBJ2-1): EAGVVQSPRYKIIEKKQPVAFWCNPISGHNTLYWYLQNLGQGPELLIRYENEEAVDDSQLPKDRFSAERLKGVDSTLKIQPAELGDSAVYLCASSLGAGGRNEQFFGPGTRLTVL.

This chain uses TRBV2 with TRBJ1-3; D may be TRBD1 (5 bases). Between the trimmed V and J ends, which lost 1 base and 0 bases, there was a span of 10 bases. CDR3 size: 16 residues. From germline, CDR1 is SNHLY and CDR2 FYNNEI. For the CDR3, the DNA is TGTGCCAGCAGTGAAGGGGGGATACTCTCTGGAAACACCATATATTTT. Translated: CASSEGGILSGNTIYF.

The chain couples TRBV5-1 to TRBJ2-7; D ambiguous. V lost 2 bases and J lost 0, with 9 bases in between. The V gene's germline CDR1 is SGHRS and CDR2 YFSETQ. The CDR3 runs 14 residues. The CDR3 coding sequence is TGCGCCAGCAGCTTTACAGCGAGCTCCTACGAGCAGTACTTC. Amino acids: CASSFTASSYEQYF.

The chain joins TRBV18 to TRBJ2-2, with D perhaps TRBD1 (7 bases). Trimming left V 3 bases short and J 3 bases short, with 8 bases between. The CDR3 extends over 14 amino acids. Germline CDR1 is KGHSH and CDR2 is LQKENI. In DNA form, the CDR3 reads TGTGCCAGCTCACCCAGGGGGGACACCGGGGAGCTGTTTTTT. This sequence encodes CASSPRGDTGELFF.

The chain combines TRBV30 with TRBJ2-1; 7 nucleotides match TRBD1. The ends lost 2 bases at V and 1 base at J; junction bases unmatched: 5. The CDR3 sequence is 15 residues long. CDR1 and CDR2 from the germline V gene are GTSNPN and SVGIG (reference sequence). The CDR3 sequence: CAWSTHRGSYNEQFF. The CDR3 DNA reads TGTGCCTGGAGTACGCACAGGGGATCCTACAATGAGCAGTTCTTC.

The chain has TRBV29-1 and TRBJ1-4; D call uncertain. The germline CDR1 and CDR2 sequences are SQVTM and ANQGSEA. The CDR3 consists of 14 residues. V lost 1 base and J 8 bases, leaving 14 bases between the germline ends. The CDR3 spells CSVEVSGSYEKLFF. The CDR3 DNA reads TGCAGCGTTGAAGTTTCGGGTTCTTACGAAAAACTGTTTTTT.

This clone appeared a single time. This rearrangement joins TRBV28 to TRBJ1-5; D gene ambiguous. CDR1 is MDHEN and CDR2 is SYDVKM in the germline V gene. V was shortened by 6 bases and J by 8 bases, with 11 bases between the two germline ends. The CDR3 is 12 amino acids. The CDR3 reads CASRSLQKPQHF. The CDR3 region has the DNA TGTGCCAGCAGGTCGCTTCAAAAGCCCCAGCATTTT.

The chain has TRBV4-3 and TRBJ2-1, with 9 bases lining up with TRBD1. The CDR3 contains 16 residues. Germline values: CDR1 LGHNA, CDR2 YSLEER. V shed 4 bases and J 5 bases; nucleotides not matched to a gene: 9. The CDR3 region has the DNA TGCGCCAGCAGCCCACATGGGACAGGGTATAACAATGAGCAGTTCTTC. Encoded protein: CASSPHGTGYNNEQFF.

The chain recombines TRBV9 with TRBJ2-7; 11 positions agree with TRBD1. CDR3 length: 16 amino acids. Trimming at V came to 0 bases and at J to 3 bases, leaving 5 bases not matched to a gene. Germline V lookup: CDR1 SGDLS, CDR2 YYNGEE. As DNA, the CDR3 is TGTGCCAGCAGCGTAGGGACCGGGACAGGGGGCTACGAGCAGTACTTC. As protein: CASSVGTGTGGYEQYF.

Here the CDR3 reads CASSLNGPGTVSTDTQYF. The CDR3, as DNA: TGTGCCAGCAGCTTAAACGGTCCCGGGACAGTAAGCACAGATACGCAGTATTTT. The chain carries TRBV7-2 and TRBJ2-3; 7 positions agree with TRBD1. CDR1 SGHTA and CDR2 FQGNSA come from the germline V gene. The CDR3 covers 18 residues. V lost 2 bases to trimming and J lost 0 bases; unmatched junction nucleotides: 11.

The V call is TRBV6-6, the J call TRBJ2-6; 9 nucleotides match TRBD1. This CDR3 comprises 15 residues. V dropped 10 bases and J dropped 2; count of bases not matched to a gene: 6. CDR1 and CDR2 from the germline V gene are MNHNY and SVGAGI (reference sequence). CDR3: CATRQGDAGANVLTF. CDR3 in DNA: TGTGCCACAAGACAGGGGGATGCTGGGGCCAACGTCCTGACTTTC.

This clone has only one observation. CDR3 nucleotide sequence: TGTGGCAACTTTACCATAACACAAAGTCGGGCCAACGTCCTGACTTTC. Its protein is CGNFTITQSRANVLTF. This chain links TRBV8-2 with TRBJ2-6. TRBV8-2 is classified as a pseudogene. CDR3 length: 16 amino acids.

The V gene is TRBV6-5, the J gene TRBJ2-7; the D is unclear. This CDR3 is 13 amino acids long. V was pared by 6 bases and J by 6 bases, with 15 bases between. CDR1 and CDR2 (germline): MNHEY, SVGAGI. The CDR3 loop reads CASSLEVSSEQYF. CDR3 coding DNA: TGTGCCAGCAGCTTAGAAGTTTCAAGCGAGCAGTACTTC.

V usage is TRBV18 and J usage is TRBJ2-2; D unclear. Germline V gene sequence: CDR1 KGHSH, CDR2 LQKENI. V gave up 2 bases and J gave up 4 bases, with 5 bases separating them. CDR3 length: 13 amino acids. CDR3 amino acids: CASSPSSTGELFF. Here the CDR3 DNA reads TGTGCCAGCTCACCAAGCAGCACCGGGGAGCTGTTTTTT. The complete variable domain, with remaining parts taken from reference TRBV18 and TRBJ2-2, reads NAGVMQNPRHLVRRRGQEARLRCSPMKGHSHVYWYRQLPEEGLKFMVYLQKENIIDESGMPKERFSAEFPKEGPSILRIQQVVRGDSAAYFCASSPSSTGELFFGEGSRLTVL.

The V gene is TRBV28, the J gene TRBJ2-5; 8 bases are shared with TRBD2. Unmatched junction bases numbered 6, after V lost 4 bases and J lost 5 bases. CDR3 length: 14 residues. Germline V lookup: CDR1 MDHEN, CDR2 SYDVKM. For the CDR3, the DNA is TGTGCCAGCAGTTCCGGGACTAGGGCCGAGACCCAGTACTTC. Translating it yields CASSSGTRAETQYF. Supplemented by reference TRBV28 and TRBJ2-5, the full variable domain reads DVKVTQSSRYLVKRTGEKVFLECVQDMDHENMFWYRQDPGLGLRLIYFSYDVKMKEKGDIPEGYSVSREKKERFSLILESASTNQTSMYLCASSSGTRAETQYFGPGTRLLVL.

This chain links TRBV14 with TRBJ2-7; D ambiguous. Deletions cut 1 base from V and 6 bases from J, with 7 bases between. Germline V gene data show CDR1 as SGHDN and CDR2 as FVKESK. CDR3 size: 12 residues. The CDR3 DNA follows: TGTGCCAGCAGCCAAGGCCCGGGCGAGCAGTACTTC. Translation: CASSQGPGEQYF.